These 23 T cell receptor beta chains share one sample of origin, sequenced in a study of sequential checkpoint blockade in melanoma. As to treatment: randomized to nivolumab then ipilimumab (arm A) or the reverse (arm B). Method: immunoSEQ multiplex PCR; TCRdb's copy keeps in-frame clones and lacks some. Counted here are under 20,000 clones, around two thirds occurring once; the ten biggest clones make up 12%. Sequencing was performed on CD8+ T cells sorted from blood (inferred from file names), taken from a patient given nivolumab and ipilimumab in sequence. The receptor set was obtained from a human donor with melanoma.

This clone is termed medium-sized. The V call is TRBV12-5, the J call TRBJ1-5; D is ambiguous. With 5 bases removed from V and 2 bases from J, the gap between germline ends came to 13 bases. Germline CDR1 is LGHNT and CDR2 is FRNRAP. CDR3 size: 15 residues. The CDR3 DNA sequence: TGTGCTAGTGGTAAAGACGGAGGAGGCAATCAGCCCCAGCATTTT. Its translation: CASGKDGGGNQPQHF. The whole variable domain, remainder taken from reference TRBV12-5 and TRBJ1-5, is DARVTQTPRHKVTEMGQEVTMRCQPILGHNTVFWYRQTMMQGLELLAYFRNRAPLDDSGMPKDRFSAEMPDATLATLKIQPSEPRDSAVYFCASGKDGGGNQPQHFGDGTRLSIL.

The V call is TRBV9, the J call TRBJ1-2; maybe TRBD1 (5 bases). The CDR3 extends over 14 amino acids. Germline V CDR1 and CDR2: SGDLS, YYNGEE. V lost 0 bases and J 2 bases, leaving 8 bases between the germline ends. CDR3 residues: CASSVGGTNYGYTF. In DNA form, the CDR3 reads TGTGCCAGCAGCGTAGGGGGCACCAACTATGGCTACACCTTC. The full variable domain, in which reference TRBV9 and TRBJ1-2 provide the parts outside the CDR3, is DSGVTQTPKHLITATGQRVTLRCSPRSGDLSVYWYQQSLDQGLQFLIQYYNGEERAKGNILERFSAQQFPDLHSELNLSSLELGDSALYFCASSVGGTNYGYTFGSGTRLTVV.

V gene TRBV9 combines with J gene TRBJ1-4; weak D call: TRBD1 (6 bases). CDR1 and CDR2 from the germline V gene are SGDLS and YYNGEE. V lost 3 bases and J 4 bases, leaving 19 bases between the germline ends. The CDR3 loop spans 17 amino acids. The CDR3 protein is CASSAGVGGAGNEKLFF. CDR3 nucleotide sequence: TGTGCCAGCAGCGCAGGAGTCGGGGGGGCTGGTAATGAAAAACTGTTTTTT.

V gene TRBV9 combines with J gene TRBJ2-7; 7 bases map to TRBD1. This CDR3 contains 14 residues. V dropped 3 bases and J dropped 2; count of bases not matched to a gene: 5. CDR1 and CDR2 from the germline V gene are SGDLS and YYNGEE. CDR3 sequence reads: CASSAGTAPYEQYF. DNA for the CDR3: TGTGCCAGCAGCGCCGGGACAGCACCCTACGAGCAGTACTTC.

The chain uses TRBV5-1 and TRBJ1-2, with D uncertain. Germline assignment: CDR1 SGHRS and CDR2 YFSETQ. V was cut by 1 base and J by 2 bases, with 6 bases left in between. The CDR3 runs to 13 residues. The CDR3 reads CASSLKSNYGYTF. The CDR3, as DNA: TGCGCCAGCAGCTTGAAAAGCAACTATGGCTACACCTTC.

The V gene is TRBV5-1, the J gene TRBJ2-1; 8 nucleotides line up with TRBD2. This CDR3 is built from 16 residues. The V segment lost 0 bases and the J segment 2 bases; nucleotides outside the gene matches: 4. CDR1 is SGHRS, CDR2 YFSETQ, per germline. CDR3 DNA sequence: TGCGCCAGCAGCTTGGGGCGGGAGGCCCCCTACAATGAGCAGTTCTTC. Amino acids: CASSLGREAPYNEQFF.

The V and J genes are TRBV4-2 and TRBJ2-2; D is perhaps TRBD2 (6 bases). CDR1 and CDR2 from the germline V gene are LGHNA and YNFKEQ. Trimming left V 1 base short and J 8 bases short, with 14 bases between. The CDR3 has 15 residues. DNA for the CDR3: TGTGCCAGCAGCCAAGTACTTGGAGGGAGTGGGGAGCTGTTTTTT. Translated, it gives CASSQVLGGSGELFF.

This clone is classed as medium-sized. The chain carries TRBV19 and TRBJ1-4; the D is unclear. With 9 bases removed from V and 7 bases from J, the gap between germline ends came to 15 bases. This CDR3 has 13 amino acids. Germline lookup yields CDR1 LNHDA and CDR2 SQIVND (reference sequence). The CDR3, as DNA: TGTGCCAGCCTCTACCCGACTGGTGAAAAACTGTTTTTT. It yields the protein CASLYPTGEKLFF.

This clone was detected once. The chain is built from TRBV4-3 and TRBJ1-1; the D is unclear. The V gene's germline CDR1 is LGHNA and CDR2 YSLEER. This CDR3 contains 12 residues. Deletions cut 1 base from V and 11 bases from J, with 11 bases between. CDR3 residues: CASSQGQSWAFF. The CDR3 coding sequence is TGCGCCAGCAGCCAAGGACAATCTTGGGCTTTCTTT.

The CDR3 loop is CAILMTDMNTEAFF. Here the CDR3 DNA reads TGTGCCATCCTCATGACAGACATGAACACTGAAGCTTTCTTT. V is TRBV2 and J is TRBJ1-1; perhaps TRBD1 as D (5 bases). CDR3 length: 14 residues. Trimming stripped 10 bases from V and 0 bases from J, with 15 bases between. The germline CDR1 and CDR2 sequences are SNHLY and FYNNEI.

This clone appeared a few times. The rearrangement links TRBV6-5 to TRBJ1-2, with a possible D match to TRBD1 (5 bases). CDR3 length: 14 residues. Per germline, CDR1 MNHEY and CDR2 SVGAGI. Trimming removed 11 bases from V and 1 base from J, with 17 bases in between. The CDR3 sequence is CAASGQGGNYGYTF. Written as DNA, the CDR3 is TGTGCCGCAAGTGGTCAGGGAGGTAACTATGGCTACACCTTC.

This clone was seen more than once but under ten times. The V and J genes are TRBV6-6 and TRBJ2-2; D perhaps matches TRBD1 (6 bases). Between the trimmed V and J ends, which lost 0 bases and 4 bases, there was a span of 9 bases. The V gene's germline CDR1 is MNHNY and CDR2 SVGAGI (reference sequence). The CDR3 has 15 residues. CDR3 region: CASSYSQGGTGELFF. In DNA form, the CDR3 reads TGTGCCAGCAGTTACTCCCAAGGGGGCACCGGGGAGCTGTTTTTT.

This rearrangement joins TRBV6-5 to TRBJ1-1, with D uncertain. This CDR3 is built from 15 residues. The germline gives CDR1 MNHEY, CDR2 SVGAGI. Trimming took off 7 bases at V and 4 bases at J, with 19 bases between the two ends. CDR3 coding DNA: TGTGCCAGCACCCTCTTCGGGGAGGTGGGCACTGAAGCTTTCTTT. This translates into CASTLFGEVGTEAFF.

This clone was seen a handful of times. CDR3 sequence reads: CASSPGLAGGTFADTQYF. As DNA, the CDR3 is TGTGCCAGCAGCCCGGGACTAGCGGGGGGGACCTTTGCAGATACGCAGTATTTT. This chain links TRBV7-9 with TRBJ2-3, with 16 bases lining up with TRBD2. The CDR3 has 18 residues. The V and J ends lost 5 bases and 4 bases, in that order; junction bases with no gene match: 9. CDR1 is SEHNR, CDR2 FQNEAQ, per germline (reference sequence).

The rearrangement links TRBV21-1 to TRBJ1-2. TRBV21-1 is classified as a pseudogene. This CDR3 is built from 13 residues. The CDR3 reads CARQLGGQDGYTF. CDR3 bases: TGTGCCCGCCAACTAGGCGGGCAGGATGGCTACACCTTC.

The chain recombines TRBV27 with TRBJ2-7; 9 positions agree with TRBD1. The CDR3 runs 21 residues. Germline V lookup: CDR1 MNHEY, CDR2 SMNVEV (reference sequence). The J segment lost 2 bases and the V segment lost 0 bases, leaving 20 bases of the junction unmatched. This CDR3 is CASSLSPVRHHPGQGTYEQYF. CDR3 DNA sequence: TGTGCCAGCAGTTTATCCCCCGTTAGACACCATCCGGGACAGGGTACCTACGAGCAGTACTTC.

This sequence joins TRBV4-3 and TRBJ2-1; TRBD2 aligns across 13 bases. After removal of 3 bases from V and 7 bases from J, the junction contained 9 bases not matched to a gene. This CDR3 is built from 17 residues. Germline V CDR1 and CDR2: LGHNA, YSLEER. CDR3 sequence reads: CASSHGLAGEGTNEQFF. The CDR3 DNA sequence: TGCGCCAGCAGCCACGGACTAGCGGGAGAAGGGACAAATGAGCAGTTCTTC.

To note about this clone: This sample also contains other DNA sequences that code for the same CDR3. The genes are TRBV6-5 and TRBJ2-7, with D maybe TRBD2 (6 bases). The CDR3 consists of 13 residues. Trimming shortened V by 3 bases and J by 3 bases, and 9 bases separated the two germline ends. CDR1 and CDR2 from the germline V gene are MNHEY and SVGAGI. Here the CDR3 reads CASSYAGIYEQYF. The DNA for the CDR3 is TGTGCCAGCAGTTATGCGGGAATCTACGAGCAGTACTTC.

The chain is built from TRBV27 and TRBJ2-1, with TRBD2 matching over 11 bases. Looked up from germline, CDR1 is MNHEY and CDR2 is SMNVEV (reference sequence). Trimming removed 5 bases from V and 5 bases from J; junction bases left unmatched: 5. The CDR3 sequence is 15 residues long. CDR3 loop: CASSPLAGVNNEQFF. The CDR3, as DNA: TGTGCCAGCAGTCCACTAGCGGGAGTCAACAATGAGCAGTTCTTC.

J is TRBJ2-3 and V is TRBV2; 10 bases match TRBD2. CDR3 size: 14 residues. Germline lookup yields CDR1 SNHLY and CDR2 FYNNEI. Unmatched junction bases numbered 8, after V lost 8 bases and J lost 6 bases. CDR3 amino acids: CASLAGALGDTQYF. CDR3 nucleotide sequence: TGTGCCAGCCTAGCGGGGGCTCTGGGGGATACGCAGTATTTT.

The rearrangement joins TRBV28 to TRBJ1-2, with a weak D call TRBD1 (5 bases). The germline V gene encodes CDR1 MDHEN and CDR2 SYDVKM. This CDR3 has 13 residues. V was pared by 2 bases and J by 3 bases, with 7 bases between. CDR3 in amino acids: CASSLQGYYGYTF. As DNA, the CDR3 is TGTGCCAGCAGTTTACAGGGCTACTATGGCTACACCTTC.

This chain joins TRBV18 and TRBJ2-7, with TRBD1 as a possible D gene (6 bases). Trimming cost V 6 bases and J 7 bases, with 22 bases left between them. Germline V gene lookup returns CDR1 KGHSH and CDR2 LQKENI. CDR3 length equals 15 residues. This chain's CDR3 is CASSPRQVPPREQYF. DNA of the CDR3: TGTGCCAGCTCCCCCCGACAGGTGCCGCCTAGGGAGCAGTACTTC.

The V call is TRBV6-5, the J call TRBJ1-6; tentative D call: TRBD1 (6 bases). Trimming took off 6 bases at V and 7 bases at J, with 16 bases between the two ends. CDR1 is MNHEY, CDR2 SVGAGI, per germline. There are 15 residues in the CDR3. CDR3 in amino acids: CASSLGGGLNSPLHF. The CDR3, as DNA: TGTGCCAGCAGCCTAGGGGGTGGTCTAAATTCACCCCTCCACTTT.